This T cell receptor (beta chain) was sequenced in a study of cytomegalovirus exposure and HLA in healthy donors (dated by TCRdb to the late 2010s). About the study as a whole: In an earlier analysis of some 610 of the donors, around 300 Gb of sequence data and about 110 million unique TCR beta sequences from about 190 million T cells were reported. Roughly 320 gigabases of sequencing data and tens of millions of unique TCR sequences made up an early release that covered approximately 620 HLA-typed donors. Among the roughly 390 genotyped donors, around 81% belonged to the genetic ancestry cluster associated with self-reported Caucasian donors. The study aimed to test whether cataloging public T cell receptors could reveal signatures of past pathogen exposure. The study profiled the T cell repertoires of 550 to 700 subjects by immunosequencing and related them to cytomegalovirus serostatus. A separate validation cohort of roughly 120 different subjects was used in addition to the 666-subject first cohort. The study combined high-throughput TCR immunosequencing, statistical association of individual TCRs with disease status, and machine learning to predict cytomegalovirus infection status. To study patterns of TCR occurrence, a later analysis re-analyzed previously published TCR beta repertoires from hundreds of donors and added high-resolution HLA genotyping. The later analysis used no new phenotypic data to find candidate immune exposures, relying instead on TCR beta sequences and their occurrence across donors. An earlier analysis of fewer than 750 of the donors used high-throughput TCR beta sequencing to judge whether each TCR beta V gene segment behaved as functional or pseudogenic. Donor age, sex, ethnicity and CMV serostatus were compiled alongside the repertoire data. Genome-wide SNP genotypes for about 55% of the 666 donors were used in a later genetic analysis, which treated that subset as a discovery cohort. All discovery cohort repertoires had been generated using a single sequencing platform. Class I and class II HLA loci were covered by the typing at four-digit resolution. Typing coverage varied by locus: about 629-630 donors for A, B, C, DRB1 and DQB1; some 520 for DQA1; about 590 for DPA1; 450 to 480 for DPB1. Several DR-DQ haplotypes were handled as single units for association and clustering because linkage in the cohort was strong. Across approximately 400 genotyped donors of the cohort, an average of about 250,000 unique TCR beta nucleotide sequences per donor were sequenced, and 15% to 20% of those sequences were non-productive.

Overall study results and their limits: Strong co-occurrence of HLA alleles, especially DR and DQ, made assigning TCR associations to individual alleles difficult. Linkage disequilibrium might explain the correlated functional status among segregating V segments, but an unknown experimental factor could not be excluded. The study gave a list of some 150 TCR beta chains associated with cytomegalovirus. A cluster of highly shared sequence variants was judged likely to be a technical artifact of the sequencing pipeline. In a later analysis, around 15,000 TCR beta sequences were associated with specific HLA alleles at a false discovery rate of 0.05. In both the original and validation cohorts, the classifier was reported to diagnose cytomegalovirus status with high specificity and sensitivity. For the cohort, immune exposure information was limited to CMV serostatus. The cohort was sequenced for TCR beta chains only, and without alpha or paired-chain data the features that could be detected were limited. A later analysis reported that several top co-occurrence clusters appeared linked to parvovirus B19, influenza, CMV and Epstein-Barr virus. It was suggested by the authors that the approach could potentially be generalized to other disease states and immunological phenotypes. Because some donors lacked HLA typing at each locus, the association tests relied only on the typed subset. In vitro tests confirmed that three of the cytomegalovirus-associated TCR beta chains recognize cytomegalovirus antigens. Broadly in line with IMGT annotations, most TCR beta V segments showed up in productive rearrangements about 90% or about 30% of the time in an earlier analysis of some 590 of the donors. Most TCR sequences were observed very rarely across donors, whereas some public TCRs were present in many individuals. Because counts were too low, about 17 rarely observed V segments, including chromosome 9 orphons, were excluded from the earlier analysis of several hundred of the donors. A further reported finding was that TCR beta sequences accurately predicted the HLA-A and HLA-B alleles for most subjects in the first cohort. In a later genetic analysis, a missense DCLRE1C variant was associated with V-gene and J-gene trimming of TCR beta chains, and the association was replicated in an independent cohort. A later analysis found that TCR association rates varied across HLA loci, with DRB1 alleles showing the most associated TCRs and HLA-C alleles the fewest. In a later genetic analysis, fewer N-insertions in productive TCRs were reported among donors in an Asian-associated ancestry cluster than the approximately 630-donor mean. Sequencing depth was assumed to be roughly uniform across donors in the presence/absence analyses, though that assumption may not hold. In a later analysis, HLA-associated TCR beta chains showed more clonal expansion and lower generation probabilities than non-associated chains that were equally common. According to a later analysis, most CMV-associated TCR beta chains appeared to be HLA-restricted, and the HLA associations seemed to be driven largely by CMV exposure. Some IMGT-functional V segments, including TRBV6-2 and TRBV6-3, could not be told apart with the 87-base-pair reads, so those segments were excluded.

The library was generated by the immunoSEQ multiplex PCR assay. For the multiplex PCR, a mixture combining 60 forward primers for TCR Vbeta segments and 13 reverse primers for TCR Jbeta segments was used. The CDR3 region of rearranged TCR beta genes was amplified from genomic DNA by a multiplex PCR assay. The Illumina HiSeq System was used to sequence the amplified TCR beta libraries as 87-base-pair reads. In the original analysis: In a later analysis, approximately 74 million unique TCR beta chains were counted across the roughly 700 repertoires, and roughly 9.9 million of these chains were shared by at least two donors. Raw reads were error-corrected and collapsed into unique sequences with a nearest-neighbor algorithm that merged closely related sequences to remove PCR and sequencing errors. CDR3 sequences were aligned to IMGT reference sequences to assign V, D and J gene segments. For a sequence to be retained, a match of at least six nucleotides to both a V gene segment and a J gene segment was required. Rearrangements were classified as productive when the CDR3 lacked stop codons and remained in frame with V and J, and all other rearrangements were classified as non-productive. Following IMGT convention, CDR3 was defined as the stretch from the second conserved V-encoded cysteine up to the conserved J-encoded phenylalanine. The earlier analysis of approximately 590 of the donors excluded any sequence lacking an unambiguous match to a single V gene segment. An earlier analysis of around 600 of the donors classified V segments as functional when productive rearrangements were above 56.7% and as segregating when the standard deviation between donors was above 5%. A statistical classification framework was built to diagnose cytomegalovirus status from the catalog of TCR beta chain sequences. In a later analysis, TCR nucleotide sequences were compared against IMGT/GENE-DB human TR gene sequences so that V and J genes could be assigned. In a later analysis, CDR3 sequences and most-parsimonious VDJ recombination scenarios were assigned using the TCRdist pipeline. In a later analysis, each TCR beta chain was defined by its CDR3 amino acid sequence together with its V-gene family, and reads without a unique V-gene family were excluded. To address suspected cross-contamination and a sequencing artifact, a later analysis removed around 590 highly shared, low-generation-probability nucleotide sequences. In a later analysis, a clonal expansion index was calculated for each public chain from normalized within-repertoire ranks of inferred template counts. In a later analysis, generation probabilities were computed with a VDJ recombination model fitted to out-of-frame rearrangements, and the resulting probabilities were checked against IGoR. In a later analysis, hypergeometric tests were used to score TCR-TCR, TCR-HLA and TCR-CMV co-occurrence, with a repertoire-size bias correction applied to TCR pairs. To estimate false discovery rates, a later analysis permuted the HLA or CMV assignments 20 times. A later analysis grouped co-occurring TCRs with DBSCAN, adding TCRdist sequence similarity when clustering within HLA-allele-positive subsets. Repertoires with fewer than 30,000 or more than 120,000 public chains were left out of co-occurrence clustering, as were a handful of repertoires with anomalous nucleotide sharing. TCRdb provides this immuneACCESS table in a form limited to in-frame rearrangements. Some clones are lacking; in checked studies, under half of them reflect an unresolved V gene, and why the rest are absent is not known. The V and J calls and clone size were taken over from that table, and D and trimming were inferred from the DNA. The sample has 150,000 to 200,000 clones on record, 75% to 90% of them singletons. Around 2% of the sample lies in the top ten.

From a lookup of the germline V gene, CDR1 and CDR2 are SGHTS and YDEGEE. From cysteine to phenylalanine, the CDR3 is 13 amino acids long. The only DNA kept is the CDR3, 39 bases in frame from the first base. The cohort was made up of 500 to 850 healthy bone marrow donors. At the time of sampling, every cohort member was nominally healthy, though immune exposures that went unrecorded were likely present. Of the 600 to 750 cohort members, just under 300 had a positive CMV serostatus and about 400 had a negative one, while no CMV serostatus was recorded for the donor. Each donor provided a peripheral blood sample, and peripheral blood mononuclear cells were used for TCR beta sequencing. The Qiagen DNeasy Blood Extraction Kit was used to extract genomic DNA from the blood cell samples. In the case of this clone: Its specific antigen is unknown. No clone much larger than this one lies a single base away; base qualities are absent.

This receptor was identified in a human donor in good health. Sequencing input: PBMCs. The sequence joins TRBV5-8 to TRBJ2-7, with a tentative D gene TRBD1 over 6 matching bases. The CDR3 loop reads CATGSTGSYEQYF. The nucleotide sequence reads TGTGCTACCGGGTCGACAGGCTCCTACGAGCAGTACTTC.